The present T cell receptor (beta chain) was sequenced within a study of chemoradiotherapy in HPV16-positive cancers. Overall study: Functional T-cell assays on two HPV16-positive patients' cells defined candidate HPV-specific clones and common TCR motifs. Whole-study findings and limits: Only a couple of HPV16-positive patients supplied the functional HPV-specificity definition.

This clone appeared a single time. Its antigen is still unknown. The CDR3 is 15 residues long. V gave up 5 bases and J gave up 1 base; unmatched junction bases: 6. Germline V CDR1 and CDR2: SGHVS, FQNEAQ. Libraries were prepared by immunoSEQ multiplex PCR; TCRdb keeps only in-frame clonotypes and omits some of them. The data hold 11,000 or so clones, with about 75% observed a single time. The rearrangement joins TRBV7-8 to TRBJ2-7; 9 bases are a match to TRBD2. This material was obtained from a patient who underwent chemoradiotherapy. The origin of this receptor is a human donor with HPV-associated anogenital cancer. The CDR3 reads CASSARSGRSYEQYF. The CDR3, as DNA: TGTGCCAGCAGCGCACGAAGCGGGAGGTCCTACGAGCAGTACTTC. The whole variable domain, filled in from reference TRBV7-8 and TRBJ2-7, reads GAGVSQSPRYKVAKRGQDVALRCDPISGHVSLFWYQQALGQGPEFLTYFQNEAQLDKSGLPSDRFFAERPEGSVSTLKIQRTQQEDSAVYLCASSARSGRSYEQYFGPGTRLTVT.